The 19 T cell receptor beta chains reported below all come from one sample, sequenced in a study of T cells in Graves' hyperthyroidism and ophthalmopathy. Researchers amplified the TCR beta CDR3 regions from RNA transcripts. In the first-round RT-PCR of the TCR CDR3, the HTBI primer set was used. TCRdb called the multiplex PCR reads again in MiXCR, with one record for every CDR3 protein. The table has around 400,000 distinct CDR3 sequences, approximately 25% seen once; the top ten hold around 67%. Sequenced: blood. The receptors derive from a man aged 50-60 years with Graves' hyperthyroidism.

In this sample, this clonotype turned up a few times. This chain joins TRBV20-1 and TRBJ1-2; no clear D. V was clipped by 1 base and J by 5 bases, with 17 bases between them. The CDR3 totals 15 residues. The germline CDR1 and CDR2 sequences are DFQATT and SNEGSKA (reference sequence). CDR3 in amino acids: CSARVVGEKGYGYTF. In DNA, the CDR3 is TGCAGTGCTAGAGTGGTCGGTGAAAAGGGATATGGCTACACCTTC.

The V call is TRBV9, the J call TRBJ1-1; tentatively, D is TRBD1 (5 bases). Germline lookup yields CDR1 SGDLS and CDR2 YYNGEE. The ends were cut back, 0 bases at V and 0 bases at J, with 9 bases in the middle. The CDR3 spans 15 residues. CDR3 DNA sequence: TGTGCCAGCAGCGTAGGGGGGACCATGAACACTGAAGCTTTCTTT. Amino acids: CASSVGGTMNTEAFF.

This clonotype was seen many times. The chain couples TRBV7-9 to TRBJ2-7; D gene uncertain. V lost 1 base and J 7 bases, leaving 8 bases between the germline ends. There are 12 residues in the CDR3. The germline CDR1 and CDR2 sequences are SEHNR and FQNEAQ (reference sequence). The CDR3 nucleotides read TGTGCCAGCAGCTTAGGCGGCCAAGAGCAGTACTTC. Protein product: CASSLGGQEQYF.

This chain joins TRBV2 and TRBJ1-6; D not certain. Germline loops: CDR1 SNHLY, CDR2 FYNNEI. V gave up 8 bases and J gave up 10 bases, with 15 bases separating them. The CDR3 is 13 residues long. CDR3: CASHWEARSPLHF. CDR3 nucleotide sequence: TGTGCCAGCCACTGGGAGGCCAGATCACCCCTCCACTTT.

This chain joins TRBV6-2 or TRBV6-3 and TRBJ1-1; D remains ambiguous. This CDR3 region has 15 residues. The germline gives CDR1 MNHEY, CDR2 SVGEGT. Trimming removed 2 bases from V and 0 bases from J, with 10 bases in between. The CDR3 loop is CASSYHNLLNTEAFF. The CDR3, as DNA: TGTGCCAGCAGTTACCACAACCTACTGAACACTGAAGCTTTCTTT.

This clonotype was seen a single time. CDR3 DNA sequence: TGTGCCAGCAGTCCGACAGGGGGCACCGGGGAGCTGTTTTTT. Amino acids: CASSPTGGTGELFF. V usage is TRBV6-1 and J usage is TRBJ2-2, with TRBD1 matching 9 bases. The CDR3 is 14 amino acids. CDR1 is MNHNS and CDR2 is SASEGT in the germline V gene. The J segment lost 4 bases and the V segment lost 5 bases, leaving 2 bases of the junction unmatched.

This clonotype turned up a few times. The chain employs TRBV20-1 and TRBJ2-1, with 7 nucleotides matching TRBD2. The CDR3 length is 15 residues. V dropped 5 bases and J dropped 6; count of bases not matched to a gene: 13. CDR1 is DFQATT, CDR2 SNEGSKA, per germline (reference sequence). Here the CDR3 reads CSAPPIDSGANEQFF. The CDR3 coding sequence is TGCAGTGCTCCCCCGATTGACAGCGGGGCCAATGAGCAGTTCTTC.

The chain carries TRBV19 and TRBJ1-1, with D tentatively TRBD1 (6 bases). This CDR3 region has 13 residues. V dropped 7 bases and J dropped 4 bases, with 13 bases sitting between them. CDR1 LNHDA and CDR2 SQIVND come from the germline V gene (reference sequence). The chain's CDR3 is CASMEGGATEAFF. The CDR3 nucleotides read TGTGCCAGTATGGAGGGGGGGGCCACTGAAGCTTTCTTT.

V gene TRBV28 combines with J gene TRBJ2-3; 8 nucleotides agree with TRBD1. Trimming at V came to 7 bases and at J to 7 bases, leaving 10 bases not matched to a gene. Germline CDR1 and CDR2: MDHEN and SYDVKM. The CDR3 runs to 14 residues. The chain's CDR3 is CASIPQGAVHTQYF. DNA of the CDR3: TGTGCCAGCATCCCCCAGGGGGCAGTTCATACGCAGTATTTT.

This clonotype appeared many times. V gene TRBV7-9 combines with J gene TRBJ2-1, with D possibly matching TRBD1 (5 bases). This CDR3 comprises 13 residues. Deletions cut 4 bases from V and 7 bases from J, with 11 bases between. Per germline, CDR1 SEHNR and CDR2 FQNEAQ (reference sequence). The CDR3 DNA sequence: TGTGCCAGCAGCTCGCCAGGGCGGAATGAGCAGTTCTTC. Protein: CASSSPGRNEQFF.

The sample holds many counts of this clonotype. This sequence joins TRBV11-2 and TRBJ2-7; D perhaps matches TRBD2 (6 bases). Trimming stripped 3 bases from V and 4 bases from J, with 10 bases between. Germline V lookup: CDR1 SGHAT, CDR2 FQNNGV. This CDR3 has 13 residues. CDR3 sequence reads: CASSFGAGYEQYF. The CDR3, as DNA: TGTGCCAGCAGCTTTGGGGCGGGATACGAGCAGTACTTC.

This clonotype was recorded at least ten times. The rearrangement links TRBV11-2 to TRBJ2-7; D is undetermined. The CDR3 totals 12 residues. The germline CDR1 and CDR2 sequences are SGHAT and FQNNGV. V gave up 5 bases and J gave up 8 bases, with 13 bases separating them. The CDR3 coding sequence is TGTGCCAGCAGCCTCGACATGGTCCAGCAGTACTTC. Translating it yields CASSLDMVQQYF. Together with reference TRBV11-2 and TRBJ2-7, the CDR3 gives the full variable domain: EAGVAQSPRYKIIEKRQSVAFWCNPISGHATLYWYQQILGQGPKLLIQFQNNGVVDDSQLPKDRFSAERLKGVDSTLKIQPAKLEDSAVYLCASSLDMVQQYFGPGTRLTVT.

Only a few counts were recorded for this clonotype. The CDR3 is CASTQGAGNEQFF. CDR3 nucleotide sequence: TGTGCCAGTACTCAGGGGGCAGGGAATGAGCAGTTCTTC. The V call is TRBV19, the J call TRBJ2-1; 8 nucleotides match TRBD1. With 7 bases clipped from V and 7 bases from J, the junction kept 6 bases outside the gene matches. This CDR3 spans 13 amino acids. Germline loops: CDR1 LNHDA, CDR2 SQIVND (reference sequence).

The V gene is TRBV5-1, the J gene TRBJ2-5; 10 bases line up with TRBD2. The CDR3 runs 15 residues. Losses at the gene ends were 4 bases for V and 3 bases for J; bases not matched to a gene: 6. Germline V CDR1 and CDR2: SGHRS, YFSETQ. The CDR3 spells CASSPEREGEETQYF. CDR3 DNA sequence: TGCGCCAGCAGCCCTGAGCGGGAGGGGGAAGAGACCCAGTACTTC.

The CDR3 DNA reads as TGTGCCAGCAGTTACGAGTCAGGAAGTACTAAAAGCACCTTC. Its translation: CASSYESGSTKSTF. This chain uses TRBV6-2 or TRBV6-3 with TRBJ1-2; D remains ambiguous. The V and J ends lost 2 bases and 13 bases respectively, with 20 bases between them. The CDR3 runs to 14 residues. Per the germline V gene, CDR1 is MNHEY and CDR2 is SVGEGT.

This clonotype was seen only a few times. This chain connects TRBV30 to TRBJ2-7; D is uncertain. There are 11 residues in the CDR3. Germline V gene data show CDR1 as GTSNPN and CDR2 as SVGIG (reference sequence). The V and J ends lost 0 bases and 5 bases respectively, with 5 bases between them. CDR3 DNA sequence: TGTGCCTGGAGTGTAGGGCACGAGCAGTACTTC. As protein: CAWSVGHEQYF.

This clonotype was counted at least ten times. The CDR3 region has the DNA TGTGCCAGCAGTGAAGCGGGGAACACTGAAGCTTTCTTT. It specifies CASSEAGNTEAFF. The chain combines TRBV6-1 with TRBJ1-1; D gene ambiguous. In germline, CDR1 is MNHNS, CDR2 SASEGT. This CDR3 has 13 residues. With 0 bases removed from V and 1 base from J, the gap between germline ends came to 3 bases.

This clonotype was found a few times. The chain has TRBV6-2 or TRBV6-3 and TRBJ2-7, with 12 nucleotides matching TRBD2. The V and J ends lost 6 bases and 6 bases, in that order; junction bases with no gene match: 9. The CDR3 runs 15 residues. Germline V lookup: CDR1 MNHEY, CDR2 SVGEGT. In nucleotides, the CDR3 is TGTGCCAGCAGCAACCGACTAGCGGGAGACTTCGAGCAGTACTTC. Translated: CASSNRLAGDFEQYF.

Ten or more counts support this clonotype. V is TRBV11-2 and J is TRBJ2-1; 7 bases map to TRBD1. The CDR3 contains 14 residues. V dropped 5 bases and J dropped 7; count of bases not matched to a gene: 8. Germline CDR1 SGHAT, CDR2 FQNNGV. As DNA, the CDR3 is TGTGCCAGCAGCCTCTCGACAGGGTTGAATGAGCAGTTCTTC. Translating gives CASSLSTGLNEQFF.